Each of the 21 T cell receptor beta chains below was sequenced from the same sample in a study of neurological immune-mediated disorders. TCRdb itself ran the 5' RACE reads through MiXCR, one entry per CDR3 protein. The table records under 80,000 distinct CDR3 sequences, 5.2% of them present only once. Sequenced sample: PBMCs. The receptors derive from a woman younger than 45 with multiple sclerosis.

This clonotype appeared many times. V usage is TRBV15 and J usage is TRBJ2-3, with a tentative D call TRBD2 (6 bases). The V gene lost 2 bases and the J gene lost 1 base, with 16 bases spanning the gap. This CDR3 has 17 residues. Germline assignment: CDR1 LNHNV and CDR2 YYDKDF (reference sequence). The DNA of the CDR3 is TGTGCCACCAGCAGATCGCTCTTCGGGGGTGGCACAGATACGCAGTATTTT. Translating gives CATSRSLFGGGTDTQYF.

This clonotype was seen at least ten times. V usage is TRBV20-1 and J usage is TRBJ2-2, with D possibly matching TRBD2 (7 bases). Germline CDR1 and CDR2: DFQATT and SNEGSKA (reference sequence). The V end lost 0 bases, the J end lost 7 bases, and 12 bases lay between the germline ends. The CDR3 contains 14 residues. The CDR3 spells CSARDRGAGGELFF. CDR3 DNA sequence: TGCAGTGCTAGAGATCGGGGGGCGGGCGGGGAGCTGTTTTTT.

This clonotype was observed a few times. The CDR3 sequence is CSASGQTDTQYF. The CDR3 coding sequence is TGCAGTGCTAGTGGACAGACAGATACGCAGTATTTT. The gene calls are TRBV20-1 and TRBJ2-3; D perhaps matches TRBD1 (6 bases). The CDR3 has 12 residues. From germline, CDR1 is DFQATT and CDR2 SNEGSKA (reference sequence). V lost 3 bases, J lost 3 bases, and 7 bases lay in between.

The chain recombines TRBV29-1 with TRBJ2-1; 11 bases fit TRBD1. V dropped 7 bases and J dropped 4; count of bases not matched to a gene: 6. Germline assignment: CDR1 SQVTM and CDR2 ANQGSEA. This CDR3 has 14 residues. CDR3 DNA sequence: TGCAGCGGGACGGGACAGGGGGTATACAATGAGCAGTTCTTC. Protein: CSGTGQGVYNEQFF.

This clonotype showed up many times. The chain is built from TRBV20-1 and TRBJ1-4; 9 bases fit TRBD1. There are 14 residues in the CDR3. Trimming cost V 6 bases and J 4 bases; bases outside gene matches: 6. From germline, CDR1 is DFQATT and CDR2 SNEGSKA (reference sequence). The CDR3 is CSAGTGLLNEKLFF. CDR3 sequence (DNA): TGCAGTGCCGGGACAGGGTTACTTAATGAAAAACTGTTTTTT.

V usage is TRBV12-3 or TRBV12-4 and J usage is TRBJ2-5; D is uncertain. The CDR3 runs 13 residues. V was shortened by 6 bases and J by 1 base, with 9 bases between the two germline ends. Written as DNA, the CDR3 is TGTGCCAGCAGCCAGAGATTCCAAGAGACCCAGTACTTC. This codes for CASSQRFQETQYF.

This clonotype was picked up many times. The chain recombines TRBV4-1 with TRBJ2-1; tentative D call: TRBD1 (6 bases). Germline loops: CDR1 MGHRA, CDR2 YSYEKL. CDR3 length: 16 amino acids. V lost 1 base to trimming and J lost 4 bases, with 14 bases between them. This CDR3 is CASSQAVGGAYNEQFF. The CDR3 DNA follows: TGCGCCAGCAGCCAAGCGGTTGGGGGCGCATACAATGAGCAGTTCTTC.

This clonotype has a handful of counts. This chain links TRBV29-1 with TRBJ2-1; D may be TRBD1 (6 bases). CDR1 SQVTM and CDR2 ANQGSEA come from the germline V gene. The ends were cut back, 6 bases at V and 3 bases at J, with 18 bases in the middle. The CDR3 consists of 15 residues. CDR3: CSVEGGDIHYNEQFF. CDR3 sequence (DNA): TGCAGCGTAGAGGGTGGGGACATCCACTACAATGAGCAGTTCTTC.

This clonotype occurred many times. The rearrangement uses TRBV20-1 and TRBJ1-5; 9 positions match TRBD1. Trimming removed 6 bases from V and 9 bases from J; junction bases left unmatched: 12. The CDR3 length is 14 residues. Per the germline V gene, CDR1 is DFQATT and CDR2 is SNEGSKA (reference sequence). The CDR3 DNA reads as TGCAGTGCCAACCGGGACAGGGCCATGGGGCCCCAGCATTTT. Translating it yields CSANRDRAMGPQHF.

A few counts support this clonotype. A junction boundary mismatches the germline segment, possibly from a read error. This sequence joins TRBV5-1 and TRBJ2-3, with a tentative D call TRBD2 (6 bases). The CDR3 is 14 amino acids. Germline V lookup: CDR1 SGHRS, CDR2 YFSETQ. CDR3 protein: CASSFTEGPDTQYF. CDR3 sequence (DNA): TGCGCCAGTAGCTTCACGGAGGGCCCAGATACGCAGTATTTT.

This chain joins TRBV2 and TRBJ2-7; D might be TRBD1 (5 bases). V was shortened by 6 bases and J by 4 bases, with 13 bases between the two germline ends. CDR1 SNHLY and CDR2 FYNNEI come from the germline V gene. The CDR3 is 13 amino acids. The CDR3 is CASSRDSGYEQYF. DNA of the CDR3: TGTGCCAGCAGCCGCGACAGTGGATACGAGCAGTACTTC.

The chain recombines TRBV6-5 with TRBJ2-5; 7 bases fit TRBD2. Trimming removed 0 bases from V and 5 bases from J; junction bases left unmatched: 9. Germline CDR1 is MNHEY and CDR2 is SVGAGI. The CDR3 length is 16 residues. The chain's CDR3 is CASSYSPSGALETQYF. CDR3 nucleotide sequence: TGTGCCAGCAGTTACTCGCCTAGCGGTGCCTTGGAGACCCAGTACTTC.

This clonotype was detected ten times or more. This chain links TRBV2 with TRBJ2-7; 8 bases align to TRBD1. CDR3 length equals 13 residues. V was clipped by 8 bases and J by 2 bases; unmatched bases: 5. Germline CDR1 SNHLY, CDR2 FYNNEI. The CDR3 reads CASRTGGTYEQYF. Here the CDR3 DNA reads TGTGCCAGCCGTACAGGGGGAACCTACGAGCAGTACTTC.

Ten or more counts support this clonotype. V is TRBV5-5 and J is TRBJ2-1; no definite D call. The germline CDR1 and CDR2 sequences are SGHKS and YYEKEE (reference sequence). V was pared by 0 bases and J by 5 bases, with 12 bases between. This CDR3 contains 15 residues. The CDR3 nucleotides are TGTGCCAGCAGCTTGGGGCCAGACCTTCACAATGAGCAGTTCTTC. This gives the protein CASSLGPDLHNEQFF.

V gene TRBV20-1 combines with J gene TRBJ1-2; TRBD1 agrees at 10 bases. J gave up 6 bases and V 5 bases, and 0 bases lay outside the gene matches. The germline V gene has CDR1 DFQATT and CDR2 SNEGSKA (reference sequence). The CDR3 totals 11 residues. Written as DNA, the CDR3 is TGCAGTGCTGGGACAGGGGATGGCTACACCTTC. This sequence encodes CSAGTGDGYTF.

This clonotype was observed at least ten times. This sequence joins TRBV20-1 and TRBJ2-3; 7 bases match TRBD1. The CDR3 spans 16 residues. Germline V gene lookup returns CDR1 DFQATT and CDR2 SNEGSKA (reference sequence). Trimming took 5 bases from V and 0 from J; bases not matched to a gene: 11. In DNA, the CDR3 is TGCAGTGCTCAACCCGAGGGGGCACGGAGCACAGATACGCAGTATTTT. Its protein product is CSAQPEGARSTDTQYF.

The chain couples TRBV7-2 to TRBJ1-6, with no clear D. V shed 5 bases and J shed 6 bases, with 11 bases lying between them. Germline lookup yields CDR1 SGHTA and CDR2 FQGNSA. CDR3 size: 14 residues. CDR3 sequence reads: CASSPRKGNSPLHF. In DNA, the CDR3 is TGTGCCAGCAGCCCCAGAAAGGGTAATTCACCCCTCCACTTT.

There are many counts of this clonotype. The junction and the germline gene differ at one end; a read error may be behind it. V is TRBV20-1 and J is TRBJ1-5; no clear D gene. Germline CDR1 and CDR2: DFQATT and SNEGSKA (reference sequence). The CDR3 extends over 12 amino acids. CDR3 DNA sequence: TGCAGTGCTGAGACGGGGAATCAGCCCCAGAATTTT. Its translation is CSAETGNQPQNF.

This clonotype was seen at least ten times. The chain is built from TRBV5-5 and TRBJ2-7; D remains ambiguous. Germline lookup yields CDR1 SGHKS and CDR2 YYEKEE (reference sequence). The V end was cut by 7 bases, the J end by 3 bases, with 5 bases between. The CDR3 contains 10 residues. The CDR3 reads CASGNYEQYF. The CDR3 coding sequence is TGTGCCAGCGGCAACTACGAGCAGTACTTC.

On this clonotype itself: One base away lies a much larger clone, so this may be a sequencing read error. The chain couples TRBV28 to TRBJ1-5, with TRBD1 as a possible D gene (5 bases). The CDR3 runs to 17 residues. Germline lookup yields CDR1 MDHEN and CDR2 SYDVKM. DNA of the CDR3: TGTGCCAGCAGGCATGGTCTTTTAAGGGGAGTGAGTCAGCCCCAGAATTTT. The encoded protein is CASRHGLLRGVSQPQNF.

This clonotype was counted many times. The V call is TRBV5-6, the J call TRBJ1-1; possible D gene TRBD1, 5 bases. The CDR3 runs 12 residues. Trimming cost V 5 bases and J 2 bases, with 7 bases left between them. CDR1 and CDR2 from the germline V gene are SGHDT and YYEEEE. The CDR3 protein is CASRRDNTEAFF. CDR3 DNA sequence: TGTGCCAGCAGGAGGGACAACACTGAAGCTTTCTTT.